This is a list of T cell receptor beta chains from one sample in a study of shared clonotypes between healthy human individuals. Libraries were prepared by immunoSEQ multiplex PCR; TCRdb keeps only in-frame clonotypes and omits some of them. The data show roughly 2 million clones, roughly 96% seen once. The sample comprised naive CD4+ T cells sorted from blood. These receptors all come from a man aged 18-30 years in good health. Both conserved end residues are part of each CDR3. The D gene is left open where the match is weak. The listing skips clone size in some rows; elsewhere it reads once, few, many or a size class.

>TRBV29-1|.|TRBJ2-7|.
CSALNPGQYYEQYF
TGCAGCGCCCTCAACCCAGGACAGTACTACGAGCAGTACTTC
>TRBV6-6|.|TRBJ1-2|few
CASSGTYYGYTF
TGTGCCAGCAGTGGCACATACTATGGCTACACCTTC
>TRBV6-1|.|TRBJ1-5|.
CASAVGGQPQHF
TGCGCCTCAGCCGTTGGTGGGCAGCCCCAGCATTTT
>TRBV9|TRBD2|TRBJ2-1|.
CASSKLAGGYNEQFF
TGTGCCAGCAGCAAACTAGCGGGAGGCTACAATGAGCAGTTCTTC
>TRBV7-2|TRBD2|TRBJ2-3|.
CASNQLPGLGVTDTQYF
TGTGCCAGCAACCAACTACCGGGACTAGGGGTGACAGATACGCAGTATTTT
>TRBV5-1|.|TRBJ2-5|.
CASSAGEGRQETQYF
TGCGCCAGCAGCGCGGGTGAGGGTAGGCAAGAGACCCAGTACTTC
>TRBV9|.|TRBJ2-7|.
CASSVGGESYEQYF
TGTGCCAGCAGCGTAGGGGGAGAATCCTACGAGCAGTACTTC
>TRBV5-4|.|TRBJ1-1|once
CASPVNFAGGREAFF
TGTGCCAGCCCCGTCAATTTCGCGGGGGGGCGGGAAGCTTTCTTT
>TRBV6-1|.|TRBJ1-3|.
CASSDIVAGGNTIYF
TGTGCCAGCAGTGATATTGTGGCGGGAGGAAACACCATATATTTT
>TRBV27|.|TRBJ1-6|.
CASSLGQGSSPLHF
TGTGCCAGCAGCTTAGGGCAGGGAAGTTCACCCCTCCACTTT
>TRBV7-2|.|TRBJ2-1|.
CASSSVSAQLINPEQFF
TGTGCCAGCAGCTCCGTGTCCGCCCAGCTAATAAATCCTGAGCAGTTCTTC
>TRBV7-3|.|TRBJ1-2|.
CASSYVVDYGYTF
TGTGCCAGCAGCTACGTGGTGGACTATGGCTACACCTTC
>TRBV4-1|.|TRBJ1-3|.
CASSVISGNGNTIYF
TGCGCCAGCAGCGTCATATCGGGGAATGGAAACACCATATATTTT
>TRBV19|.|TRBJ2-5|.
CASSPTRLETQYF
TGTGCCAGTAGCCCGACTAGGCTAGAGACCCAGTACTTC
>TRBV30|.|TRBJ2-7|.
CAWSPTEGEQYF
TGTGCCTGGAGCCCTACGGAGGGCGAGCAGTACTTC
>TRBV19|.|TRBJ2-7|.
CASSTARDWLSGEQYF
TGTGCCAGTAGTACTGCCCGGGACTGGCTTTCTGGGGAGCAGTACTTC
>TRBV5-1|.|TRBJ1-4|.
CASSFTRSLVEKLFF
TGCGCCAGCAGCTTTACGAGGAGTTTAGTAGAAAAACTGTTTTTT
>TRBV13|TRBD2|TRBJ2-7|.
CASSLGPRIAGPYEQYF
TGTGCCAGCAGCTTAGGCCCCCGTATAGCGGGACCCTACGAGCAGTACTTC
>TRBV2|.|TRBJ2-3|.
CASRGESHTQYF
TGTGCCAGCAGGGGAGAATCCCATACGCAGTATTTT
>TRBV5-1|TRBD2|TRBJ2-5|.
CASSLDLGLAGGETQYF
TGCGCCAGCAGCTTGGACTTAGGACTAGCGGGAGGTGAGACCCAGTACTTC
>TRBV30|.|TRBJ1-2|.
CAWSSRNYGYTF
TGTGCCTGGAGTAGTAGGAACTATGGCTACACCTTC
>TRBV6-1|TRBD1|TRBJ1-2|.
CASSDPGQIYYGYTF
TGTGCCAGCAGTGACCCGGGACAGATCTACTATGGCTACACCTTC
>TRBV21-1|.|TRBJ2-5|.
CASSKGRETQYF
TGTGCCAGCAGCAAAGGTCGGGAGACCCAGTACTTC
>TRBV10-3|.|TRBJ1-5|.
CAISEAGGNQPQHF
TGTGCCATCAGTGAAGCGGGGGGGAATCAGCCCCAGCATTTT
>TRBV19|.|TRBJ2-2|.
CASRGQNTGELFF
TGTGCCAGTAGGGGACAGAACACCGGGGAGCTGTTTTTT
>TRBV9|.|TRBJ1-2|.
CASSVGGANYGYTF
TGTGCCAGCAGCGTAGGGGGGGCTAACTATGGCTACACCTTC
>TRBV5-1|TRBD1|TRBJ2-7|.
CASSLRTGAYEQYF
TGCGCCAGCAGCTTGAGGACAGGAGCCTACGAGCAGTACTTC
>TRBV11-3|.|TRBJ1-5|.
CASSLGRGQPQHF
TGTGCCAGCAGCTTAGGGAGGGGACAGCCCCAGCATTTT
>TRBV2|.|TRBJ2-2|.
CASSVENTGELFF
TGTGCCAGCAGTGTCGAGAACACCGGGGAGCTGTTTTTT
>TRBV9|.|TRBJ1-6|.
CASSVTDTDSPLHF
TGTGCCAGCAGCGTAACCGACACCGATTCACCCCTCCACTTT
>TRBV4-2|.|TRBJ2-7|.
CASSPQPGQGYYEQYF
TGTGCCAGCAGCCCCCAACCGGGACAAGGGTACTACGAGCAGTACTTC